The 29 T cell receptor beta chains below all came from one sample that was sequenced in a study of cytomegalovirus exposure and HLA in healthy donors. Assay used: immunoSEQ multiplex PCR; TCRdb lists only in-frame clones, some missing. The sample yields roughly 300,000 clones, roughly 87% seen once. Input material: PBMCs. All receptors come from a woman aged 25 to 39 in good health and CMV-seropositive.

The CDR3 nucleotides are TGTGCCAGCAGGACTAGCGGGAGGGCCGGGGGTGGTGAGCAGTTCTTC. Its translation: CASRTSGRAGGGEQFF. The chain couples TRBV2 to TRBJ2-1, with TRBD2 identical over 14 bases. The CDR3 runs 16 residues. Unmatched junction bases numbered 10, after V lost 6 bases and J lost 9 bases. Germline V gives CDR1 SNHLY, CDR2 FYNNEI.

The CDR3 reads CASSFGGHGDRNTEAFF. The CDR3 DNA sequence: TGCGCCAGCAGCTTTGGGGGGCATGGGGATCGTAACACTGAAGCTTTCTTT. The chain uses TRBV5-1 and TRBJ1-1; D is perhaps TRBD1 (6 bases). The germline gives CDR1 SGHRS, CDR2 YFSETQ. The CDR3 covers 17 residues. V lost 2 bases to trimming and J lost 2 bases, with 19 bases between them.

J is TRBJ2-6 and V is TRBV27; D gene uncertain. The V and J ends lost 5 bases and 0 bases respectively, with 8 bases between them. CDR1 and CDR2 (germline): MNHEY, SMNVEV (reference sequence). CDR3 length: 15 amino acids. The chain's CDR3 is CASSVRFSGANVLTF. The CDR3 DNA reads TGTGCCAGCAGTGTCCGGTTCTCTGGGGCCAACGTCCTGACTTTC.

CDR3 region: CASSNTRIGQGLVSSSYEQYF. DNA for the CDR3: TGTGCCAGCAGTAACACCCGGATCGGACAGGGGCTAGTTAGTAGTTCCTACGAGCAGTACTTC. The rearrangement uses TRBV28 and TRBJ2-7; 9 nucleotides agree with TRBD1. This CDR3 is built from 21 residues. Germline CDR1 and CDR2: MDHEN and SYDVKM. Trimming cost V 5 bases and J 1 base; bases outside gene matches: 24.

The genes are TRBV7-8 and TRBJ1-2; D perhaps matches TRBD1 (5 bases). CDR1 is SGHVS and CDR2 is FQNEAQ in the germline V gene. The CDR3 has 16 amino acids. Trimming took 5 bases from V and 4 from J, leaving 20 bases between them. The CDR3 DNA sequence: TGTGCCAGCAGCGGGGCGTCTATATCAGCCCCCTATGGCTACACCTTC. This sequence encodes CASSGASISAPYGYTF.

V usage is TRBV13 and J usage is TRBJ2-3; 11 nucleotides match TRBD1. Losses at the gene ends were 4 bases for V and 5 bases for J; bases not matched to a gene: 5. There are 15 residues in the CDR3. Per the germline V gene, CDR1 is PRHDT and CDR2 is FYEKMQ (reference sequence). CDR3 nucleotide sequence: TGTGCCAGCAGCTACGGGACAGGGGGGCGAGATACGCAGTATTTT. Protein: CASSYGTGGRDTQYF.

The rearrangement uses TRBV27 and TRBJ2-5; weak D call: TRBD1 (6 bases). Looked up from germline, CDR1 is MNHEY and CDR2 is SMNVEV (reference sequence). Trimming took off 6 bases at V and 5 bases at J, with 13 bases between the two ends. There are 13 residues in the CDR3. CDR3 in DNA: TGTGCCAGCAGACCAACAGGGCGGGAGACCCAGTACTTC. Protein sequence: CASRPTGRETQYF.

This clone is a singleton in its sample. This chain connects TRBV28 to TRBJ2-7; tentatively, D is TRBD1 (5 bases). Germline assignment: CDR1 MDHEN and CDR2 SYDVKM. There are 13 residues in the CDR3. V dropped 6 bases and J dropped 6 bases, with 15 bases sitting between them. Here the CDR3 reads CASSFTDRGEQYF. The DNA of the CDR3 is TGTGCCAGCAGCTTCACTGACAGAGGCGAGCAGTACTTC.

The chain links TRBV6-5 to TRBJ1-1; no reliable D call. Trimming took 0 bases from V and 5 from J, leaving 10 bases between them. The CDR3 runs 14 residues. Germline CDR1 and CDR2: MNHEY and SVGAGI. CDR3 nucleotides: TGTGCCAGCAGTTACTCGGCGGGTGGGACTGAAGCTTTCTTT. Protein product: CASSYSAGGTEAFF.

This clone was counted between two and nine times. V gene TRBV2 combines with J gene TRBJ2-2; D is possibly TRBD1 (6 bases). The V gene lost 7 bases and the J gene lost 3 bases, with 15 bases spanning the gap. Germline V gene sequence: CDR1 SNHLY, CDR2 FYNNEI. The CDR3 is made up of 15 amino acids. The CDR3 protein is CASMGAAGHTGELFF. CDR3 DNA sequence: TGTGCCAGCATGGGGGCGGCAGGTCACACCGGGGAGCTGTTTTTT.

The chain links TRBV5-3 to TRBJ2-7, with a possible D match to TRBD2 (5 bases). TRBV5-3 is given ORF status, its function remaining uncertain. V shed 4 bases and J shed 4 bases, with 9 bases lying between them. The CDR3 extends over 12 amino acids. The CDR3 DNA reads TGTGCCAGAAGCCTTGGAGGTTACGAGCAGTACTTC. It yields the protein CARSLGGYEQYF.

The rearrangement links TRBV7-8 to TRBJ2-7; a possible D gene is TRBD1 (5 bases). V was pared by 1 base and J by 1 base, with 14 bases between. Germline V gene sequence: CDR1 SGHVS, CDR2 FQNEAQ. This CDR3 is 16 amino acids long. The CDR3 coding sequence is TGTGCCAGCAGCTTAGACGTTTTTCAGGGATCCTACGAGCAGTACTTC. It encodes CASSLDVFQGSYEQYF.

The V call is TRBV28, the J call TRBJ1-1; 9 bases align to TRBD1. This CDR3 is built from 13 residues. The germline gives CDR1 MDHEN, CDR2 SYDVKM. Trimming at V came to 5 bases and at J to 3 bases, leaving 1 base not matched to a gene. In DNA form, the CDR3 reads TGTGCCAGCAGTGGGACAGGGTACACTGAAGCTTTCTTT. Amino acid sequence: CASSGTGYTEAFF.

The chain is built from TRBV5-1 and TRBJ2-1, with D uncertain. Germline V gives CDR1 SGHRS, CDR2 YFSETQ. The V gene lost 7 bases and the J gene lost 4 bases, with 6 bases spanning the gap. This CDR3 spans 11 amino acids. CDR3 nucleotides: TGCGCCAGCGAGCCATACAATGAGCAGTTCTTC. Its protein product is CASEPYNEQFF. The variable domain in full, completed from reference TRBV5-1 and TRBJ2-1, reads KAGVTQTPRYLIKTRGQQVTLSCSPISGHRSVSWYQQTPGQGLQFLFEYFSETQRNKGNFPGRFSGRQFSNSRSEMNVSTLELGDSALYLCASEPYNEQFFGPGTRLTVL.

The V and J genes are TRBV9 and TRBJ2-5, with D maybe TRBD2 (5 bases). The CDR3 contains 13 residues. Trimming left V 0 bases short and J 4 bases short, with 7 bases between. CDR1 SGDLS and CDR2 YYNGEE come from the germline V gene. The CDR3 sequence: CASSVGGSETQYF. For the CDR3, the DNA is TGTGCCAGCAGCGTAGGCGGGTCAGAGACCCAGTACTTC. The entire variable domain, with the rest obtained from reference TRBV9 and TRBJ2-5, is as follows: DSGVTQTPKHLITATGQRVTLRCSPRSGDLSVYWYQQSLDQGLQFLIQYYNGEERAKGNILERFSAQQFPDLHSELNLSSLELGDSALYFCASSVGGSETQYFGPGTRLLVL.

The genes are TRBV4-1 and TRBJ2-4, with 10 positions matching TRBD2. The CDR3 loop spans 14 amino acids. V lost 5 bases and J lost 5; bases outside the gene matches: 3. Germline loops: CDR1 MGHRA, CDR2 YSYEKL. CDR3 residues: CASSISGGENIQYF. In nucleotides, the CDR3 is TGCGCCAGCAGCATAAGCGGGGGGGAAAACATTCAGTACTTC.

A single count supports this clone. The chain carries TRBV30 and TRBJ2-7, with unresolved D. V lost 0 bases and J lost 2, with 5 bases in between. The length of the CDR3 is 12 residues. From germline, CDR1 is GTSNPN and CDR2 SVGIG (reference sequence). The CDR3 bases are TGTGCCTGGAGTGTGAGTGCCTACGAGCAGTACTTC. Residues: CAWSVSAYEQYF.

The rearrangement links TRBV5-1 to TRBJ2-7; 7 bases agree with TRBD1. The germline V gene encodes CDR1 SGHRS and CDR2 YFSETQ. The CDR3 totals 15 residues. After removal of 0 bases from V and 0 bases from J, the junction contained 3 bases not matched to a gene. This CDR3 is CASSLDDRDSYEQYF. CDR3 nucleotide sequence: TGCGCCAGCAGCTTGGATGACAGGGACTCCTACGAGCAGTACTTC.

The table lists this clone with a count of one. V usage is TRBV6-5 and J usage is TRBJ1-4; the match to TRBD1 covers 7 bases. V was clipped by 2 bases and J by 6 bases; unmatched bases: 6. The CDR3 loop spans 15 amino acids. Germline V CDR1 and CDR2: MNHEY, SVGAGI. CDR3 loop: CASSYTRGWDEKLFF. CDR3 coding DNA: TGTGCCAGCAGTTACACCAGGGGGTGGGATGAAAAACTGTTTTTT.

J is TRBJ2-7 and V is TRBV7-2; tentatively, D is TRBD1 or TRBD2 (5 bases each). CDR1 is SGHTA and CDR2 is FQGNSA in the germline V gene. The V gene lost 11 bases and the J gene lost 2 bases, with 16 bases spanning the gap. This CDR3 has 13 residues. The CDR3 DNA reads as TGTGCCGCGGGTGGGGCTGCTACCTACGAGCAGTACTTC. This encodes CAAGGAATYEQYF. The full variable domain, with the rest looked up from reference TRBV7-2 and TRBJ2-7, is GAGVSQSPSNKVTEKGKDVELRCDPISGHTALYWYRQSLGQGLEFLIYFQGNSAPDKSGLPSDRFSAERTGGSVSTLTIQRTQQEDSAVYLCAAGGAATYEQYFGPGTRLTVT.

J is TRBJ2-7 and V is TRBV7-2, with D possibly being TRBD2 (6 bases). The V and J ends lost 2 bases and 0 bases respectively, with 11 bases between them. Germline V CDR1 and CDR2: SGHTA, FQGNSA. The CDR3 loop spans 15 amino acids. CDR3 DNA: TGTGCCAGCAGCTTAAAGCGGGCCAGCTCCTACGAGCAGTACTTC. Protein product: CASSLKRASSYEQYF.

The chain carries TRBV2 and TRBJ2-5; TRBD2 aligns across 8 bases. Trimming removed 8 bases from V and 1 base from J; junction bases left unmatched: 6. Germline V gene data show CDR1 as SNHLY and CDR2 as FYNNEI. This CDR3 is built from 14 residues. CDR3 protein: CASQDGGAQETQYF. In DNA form, the CDR3 reads TGTGCCAGCCAGGACGGGGGGGCCCAAGAGACCCAGTACTTC.

The chain has TRBV27 and TRBJ2-7; the D is unclear. The CDR3 is made up of 13 amino acids. Germline loops: CDR1 MNHEY, CDR2 SMNVEV (reference sequence). Between the trimmed V and J ends, which lost 2 bases and 4 bases, there was a span of 9 bases. Written as DNA, the CDR3 is TGTGCCAGCAGTTTAAACAATTATTACGAGCAGTACTTC. Its translation is CASSLNNYYEQYF.

This chain uses TRBV27 with TRBJ2-1, with 7 bases matching TRBD2. The junction had 14 bases not matched to a gene; V was cut back by 2 bases and J by 7 bases. The CDR3 loop spans 17 amino acids. Looked up from germline, CDR1 is MNHEY and CDR2 is SMNVEV (reference sequence). The CDR3 DNA reads as TGTGCCAGCAGTTTAGGACCCCCGGGACTAACAACAAATGAGCAGTTCTTC. As protein: CASSLGPPGLTTNEQFF.

The CDR3, as DNA: TGTGCCAGCAGCGCGACAGGGGTGAACACTGAAGCTTTCTTT. Translation: CASSATGVNTEAFF. The rearrangement links TRBV9 to TRBJ1-1; 8 bases match TRBD1. The CDR3 extends over 14 amino acids. V was clipped by 3 bases and J by 0 bases; unmatched bases: 1. CDR1 is SGDLS, CDR2 YYNGEE, per germline.

The chain joins TRBV7-6 to TRBJ2-7; 7 bases line up with TRBD1. The CDR3 runs 13 residues. The germline V gene encodes CDR1 SGHVS and CDR2 FNYEAQ. J gave up 6 bases and V 4 bases, and 6 bases lay outside the gene matches. In nucleotides, the CDR3 is TGTGCCAGCAGCTACGACAGGGAAGGCGAGCAGTACTTC. Amino acid sequence: CASSYDREGEQYF.

Turning to this clone: The sample contains more than one DNA sequence encoding this CDR3. The chain has TRBV7-2 and TRBJ1-5, with D possibly TRBD1 on 5 matching bases. The CDR3 extends over 13 amino acids. Per the germline V gene, CDR1 is SGHTA and CDR2 is FQGNSA. With 3 bases removed from V and 4 bases from J, the gap between germline ends came to 7 bases. CDR3 coding DNA: TGTGCCAGCAGCTTGTCAGGGAATCAGCCCCAGCATTTT. This translates into CASSLSGNQPQHF.

This chain uses TRBV28 with TRBJ1-1, with D perhaps TRBD1 (5 bases). CDR1 is MDHEN, CDR2 SYDVKM, per germline. V dropped 2 bases and J dropped 1 base, with 8 bases sitting between them. The CDR3 contains 14 residues. The CDR3 is CASSLDGTNTEAFF. The CDR3 DNA is TGTGCCAGCAGTTTAGACGGGACGAACACTGAAGCTTTCTTT. The whole variable domain, filled in from reference TRBV28 and TRBJ1-1, reads DVKVTQSSRYLVKRTGEKVFLECVQDMDHENMFWYRQDPGLGLRLIYFSYDVKMKEKGDIPEGYSVSREKKERFSLILESASTNQTSMYLCASSLDGTNTEAFFGQGTRLTVV.

The rearrangement joins TRBV30 to TRBJ1-1; the D gene is possibly TRBD1 (6 bases). CDR1 is GTSNPN, CDR2 SVGIG, per germline (reference sequence). This CDR3 has 16 residues. V lost 3 bases and J lost 0, with 17 bases in between. CDR3 residues: CAWRPQGTRMNTEAFF. The DNA for the CDR3 is TGTGCCTGGAGACCACAGGGCACTAGGATGAACACTGAAGCTTTCTTT.